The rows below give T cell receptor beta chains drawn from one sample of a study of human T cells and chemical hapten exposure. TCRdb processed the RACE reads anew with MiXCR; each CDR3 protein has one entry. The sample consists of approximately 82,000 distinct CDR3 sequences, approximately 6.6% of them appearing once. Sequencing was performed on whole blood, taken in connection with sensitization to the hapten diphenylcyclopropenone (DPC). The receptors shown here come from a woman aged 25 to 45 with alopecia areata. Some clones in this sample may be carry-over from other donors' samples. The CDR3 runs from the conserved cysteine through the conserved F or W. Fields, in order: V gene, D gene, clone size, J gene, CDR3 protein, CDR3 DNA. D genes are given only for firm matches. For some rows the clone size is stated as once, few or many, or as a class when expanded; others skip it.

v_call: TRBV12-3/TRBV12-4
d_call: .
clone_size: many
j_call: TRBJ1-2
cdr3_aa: CASSLGTYTGYTF
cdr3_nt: TGTGCCAGCAGTCTCGGAACCTACACTGGCTACACCTTC

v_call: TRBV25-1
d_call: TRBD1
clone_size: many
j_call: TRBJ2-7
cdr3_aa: CASSEKRDSFSYEQYF
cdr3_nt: TGTGCCAGCAGTGAAAAACGGGACAGCTTTTCCTACGAGCAGTACTTC

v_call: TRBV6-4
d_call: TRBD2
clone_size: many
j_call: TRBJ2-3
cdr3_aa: CASSESTSGGTDTQYF
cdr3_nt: TGTGCCAGCAGTGAAAGTACTAGCGGGGGGACAGATACGCAGTATTTT

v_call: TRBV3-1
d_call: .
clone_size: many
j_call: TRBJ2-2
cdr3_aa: CASSHRNRAGSTGELFF
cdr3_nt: TGTGCCAGCAGCCACCGGAACAGAGCAGGGTCGACCGGGGAGCTGTTTTTT

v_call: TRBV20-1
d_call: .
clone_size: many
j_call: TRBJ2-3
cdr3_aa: CSAIVIPGLSTDTQYF
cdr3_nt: TGCAGTGCTATAGTAATTCCGGGTTTGAGCACAGATACGCAGTATTTT

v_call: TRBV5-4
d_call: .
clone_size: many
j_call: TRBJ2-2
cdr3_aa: CASSLGPNTGELFF
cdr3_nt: TGTGCCAGCAGCTTGGGCCCGAACACCGGGGAGCTGTTTTTT

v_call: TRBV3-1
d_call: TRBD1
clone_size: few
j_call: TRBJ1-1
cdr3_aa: CASSQGQGRGTEAFF
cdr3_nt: TGTGCCAGCAGCCAGGGACAGGGCAGAGGCACTGAAGCTTTCTTT

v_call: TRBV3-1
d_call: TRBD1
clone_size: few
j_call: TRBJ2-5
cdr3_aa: CASSQEGTGRGWQETQYF
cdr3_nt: TGTGCCAGCAGCCAAGAGGGGACAGGGAGGGGATGGCAAGAGACCCAGTACTTC

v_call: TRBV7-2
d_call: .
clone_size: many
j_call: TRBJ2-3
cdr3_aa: CASGDRSTDTQYF
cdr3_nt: TGTGCCAGCGGCGACAGGTCCACAGATACGCAGTATTTT

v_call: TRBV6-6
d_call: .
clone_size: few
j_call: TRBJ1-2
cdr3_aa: CASSMDSYGYTF
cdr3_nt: TGTGCCAGCAGTATGGACAGCTATGGCTACACCTTC

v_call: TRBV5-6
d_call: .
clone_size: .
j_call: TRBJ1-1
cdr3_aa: CASRGKMNTEAFF
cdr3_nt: TGTGCCAGCAGGGGCAAAATGAACACTGAAGCTTTCTTT

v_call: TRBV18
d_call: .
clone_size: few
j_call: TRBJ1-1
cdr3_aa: CASSPPVWRQMNTEAFF
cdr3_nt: TGTGCCAGCTCACCACCGGTTTGGCGGCAGATGAACACTGAAGCTTTCTTT

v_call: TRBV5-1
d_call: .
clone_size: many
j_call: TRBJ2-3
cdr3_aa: CASSLGGRVGTDTQYF
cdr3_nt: TGCGCCAGCAGCCTAGGTGGCCGGGTTGGCACAGATACGCAGTATTTT

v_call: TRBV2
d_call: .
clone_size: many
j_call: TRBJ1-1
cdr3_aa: CASSLYDQGAEAFF
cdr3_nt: TGTGCCAGCAGTTTATACGACCAGGGAGCTGAAGCTTTCTTT

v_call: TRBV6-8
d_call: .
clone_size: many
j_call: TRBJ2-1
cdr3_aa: CASSYPPSVVHEQFF
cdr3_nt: TGTGCCAGCAGTTACCCACCAAGTGTGGTGCATGAGCAGTTCTTC

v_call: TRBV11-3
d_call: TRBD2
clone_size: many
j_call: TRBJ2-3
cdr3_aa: CASSGGLAGAGNTQYF
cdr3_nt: TGTGCCAGCAGCGGAGGACTAGCGGGGGCCGGAAATACGCAGTATTTT

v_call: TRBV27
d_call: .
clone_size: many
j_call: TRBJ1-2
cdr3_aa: CASSLSYAGAYGYTF
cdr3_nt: TGTGCCAGCAGTCTCTCCTATGCCGGGGCCTATGGCTACACCTTC

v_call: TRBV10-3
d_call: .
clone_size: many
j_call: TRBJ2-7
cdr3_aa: CAISEFAGTPYEQYF
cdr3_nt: TGTGCCATCAGTGAGTTCGCAGGGACTCCCTACGAGCAGTACTTC

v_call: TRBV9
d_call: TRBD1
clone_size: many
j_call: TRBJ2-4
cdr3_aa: CASSGGQGRTKNIQYF
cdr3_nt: TGTGCCAGCAGCGGGGGACAGGGACGCACCAAAAACATTCAGTACTTC

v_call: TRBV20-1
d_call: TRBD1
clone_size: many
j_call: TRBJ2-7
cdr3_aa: CSSTGVGFHEQYF
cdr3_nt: TGCAGTTCAACAGGGGTAGGTTTCCACGAGCAGTACTTC

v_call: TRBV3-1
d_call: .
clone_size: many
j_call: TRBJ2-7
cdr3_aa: CASSQGTATSYEQYF
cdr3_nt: TGTGCCAGCAGCCAAGGGACAGCCACCTCCTACGAGCAGTACTTC

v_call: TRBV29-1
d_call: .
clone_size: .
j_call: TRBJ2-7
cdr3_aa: CSVEEGPVVGYEQYF
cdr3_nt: TGCAGCGTTGAAGAAGGACCAGTGGTGGGCTACGAGCAGTACTTC

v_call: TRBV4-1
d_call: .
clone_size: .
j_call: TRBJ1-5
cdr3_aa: CASSQDEGMYQPQHF
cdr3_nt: TGCGCCAGCAGCCAAGATGAGGGGATGTATCAGCCCCAGCATTTT

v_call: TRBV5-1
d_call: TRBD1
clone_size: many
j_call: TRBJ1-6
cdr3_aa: CASSSQGDNSPLHF
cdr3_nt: TGCGCCAGCAGCTCACAGGGGGATAATTCACCCCTCCACTTT

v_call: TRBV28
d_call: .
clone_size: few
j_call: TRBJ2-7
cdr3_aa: CASSWIRSSYEQYF
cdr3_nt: TGTGCCAGCAGTTGGATTCGGAGCTCCTACGAGCAGTACTTC

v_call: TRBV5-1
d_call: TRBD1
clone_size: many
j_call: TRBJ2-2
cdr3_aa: CASSSGQAITGELFF
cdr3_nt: TGCGCCAGCAGCTCGGGACAGGCAATAACCGGGGAGCTGTTTTTT

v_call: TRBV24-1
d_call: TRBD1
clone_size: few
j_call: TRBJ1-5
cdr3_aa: CATRADRGGYSNQPQHF
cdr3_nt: TGTGCCACCAGGGCTGACAGGGGGGGATATAGCAATCAGCCCCAGCATTTT

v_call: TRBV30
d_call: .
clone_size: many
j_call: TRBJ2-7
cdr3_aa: CAWSVGPAVYEQYF
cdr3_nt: TGTGCCTGGAGCGTGGGACCAGCCGTATACGAGCAGTACTTC

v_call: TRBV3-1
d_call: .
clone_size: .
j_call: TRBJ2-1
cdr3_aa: CASSQGWYNEQFF
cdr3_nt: TGTGCCAGCAGCCAAGGTTGGTACAATGAGCAGTTCTTC

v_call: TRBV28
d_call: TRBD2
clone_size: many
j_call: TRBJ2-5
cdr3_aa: CASSLSGAGWNQETQYF
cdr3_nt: TGTGCCAGCAGTTTATCGGGAGCGGGGTGGAACCAAGAGACCCAGTACTTC

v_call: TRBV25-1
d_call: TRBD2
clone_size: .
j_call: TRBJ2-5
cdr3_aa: CASSEAGLAGETQYF
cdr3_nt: TGTGCCAGCAGTGAAGCCGGACTAGCGGGGGAGACCCAGTACTTC

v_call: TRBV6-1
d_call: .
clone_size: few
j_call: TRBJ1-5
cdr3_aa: CASNPRARTNQPQHF
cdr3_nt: TGTGCCAGCAACCCTAGGGCGCGGACCAATCAGCCCCAGCATTTT

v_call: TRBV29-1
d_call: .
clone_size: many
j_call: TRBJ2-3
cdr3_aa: CSVVDPGQTDTQYF
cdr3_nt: TGCAGCGTTGTTGATCCAGGGCAAACAGATACGCAGTATTTT

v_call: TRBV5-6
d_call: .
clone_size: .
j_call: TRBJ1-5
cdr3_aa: CASSRSPDQPQHF
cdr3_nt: TGTGCCAGCAGCCGCAGCCCGGATCAGCCCCAGCATTTT

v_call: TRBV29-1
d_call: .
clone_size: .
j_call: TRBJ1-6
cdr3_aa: CSVPRDSEYNSPLHF
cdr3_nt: TGCAGCGTTCCACGAGACAGCGAGTATAATTCACCCCTCCACTTT

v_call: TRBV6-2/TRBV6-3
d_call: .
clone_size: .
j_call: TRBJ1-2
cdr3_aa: CASSDRGFRGDYGYTF
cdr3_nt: TGTGCCAGCAGTGACCGGGGTTTTCGAGGCGACTATGGCTACACCTTC

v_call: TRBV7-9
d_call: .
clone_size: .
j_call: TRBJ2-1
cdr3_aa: CASSSSLAHNEQFF
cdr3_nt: TGTGCCAGCAGCAGCAGCCTTGCCCACAATGAGCAGTTCTTC

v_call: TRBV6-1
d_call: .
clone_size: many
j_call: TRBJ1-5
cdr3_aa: CASRDRRGPQHF
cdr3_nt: TGTGCCAGCAGAGACAGGCGTGGGCCCCAGCATTTT

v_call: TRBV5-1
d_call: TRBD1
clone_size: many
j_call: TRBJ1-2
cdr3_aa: CASSLAPGGVAGNYGYTF
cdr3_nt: TGCGCCAGCAGCTTGGCGCCAGGGGGCGTCGCGGGGAACTATGGCTACACCTTC

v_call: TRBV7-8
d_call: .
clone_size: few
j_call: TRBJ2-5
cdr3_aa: CASSLGLQGQETQYF
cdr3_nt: TGTGCCAGCAGCTTAGGATTACAGGGCCAAGAGACCCAGTACTTC

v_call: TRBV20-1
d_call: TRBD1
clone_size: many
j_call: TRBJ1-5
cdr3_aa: CSARTGTVNSNQPQHF
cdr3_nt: TGCAGTGCCCGAACCGGGACAGTTAATAGCAATCAGCCCCAGCATTTT

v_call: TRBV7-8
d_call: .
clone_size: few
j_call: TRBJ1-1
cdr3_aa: CASSLVSELEAFF
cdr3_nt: TGTGCCAGCAGCTTAGTGTCGGAACTTGAAGCTTTCTTT